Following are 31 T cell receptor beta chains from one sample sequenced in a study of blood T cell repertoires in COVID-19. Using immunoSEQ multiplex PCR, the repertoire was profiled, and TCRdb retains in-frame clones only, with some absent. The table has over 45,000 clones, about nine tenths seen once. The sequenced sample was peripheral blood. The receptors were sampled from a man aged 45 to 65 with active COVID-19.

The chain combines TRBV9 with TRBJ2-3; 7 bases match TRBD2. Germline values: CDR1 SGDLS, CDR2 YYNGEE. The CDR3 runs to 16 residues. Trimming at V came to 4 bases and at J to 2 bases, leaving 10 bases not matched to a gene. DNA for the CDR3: TGTGCCAGCAGCCCCCGCCGGGACTATAACACAGATACGCAGTATTTT. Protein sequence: CASSPRRDYNTDTQYF.

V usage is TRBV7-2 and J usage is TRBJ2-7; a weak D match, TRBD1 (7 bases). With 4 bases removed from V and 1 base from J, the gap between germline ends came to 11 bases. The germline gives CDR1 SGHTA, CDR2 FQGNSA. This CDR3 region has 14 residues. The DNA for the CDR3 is TGTGCCAGCAGCTCTCAGGGGGGATCCTACGAGCAGTACTTC. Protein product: CASSSQGGSYEQYF.

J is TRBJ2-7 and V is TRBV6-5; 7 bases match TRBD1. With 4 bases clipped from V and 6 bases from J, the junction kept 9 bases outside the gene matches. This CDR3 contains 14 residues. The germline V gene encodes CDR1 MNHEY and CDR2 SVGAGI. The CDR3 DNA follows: TGTGCCAGCAGTTTCGGACAGGCCTCCCTCGAGCAGTACTTC. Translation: CASSFGQASLEQYF.

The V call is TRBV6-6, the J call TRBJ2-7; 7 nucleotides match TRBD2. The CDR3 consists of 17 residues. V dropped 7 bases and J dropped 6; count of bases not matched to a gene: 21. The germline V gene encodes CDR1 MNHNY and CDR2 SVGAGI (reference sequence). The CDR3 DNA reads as TGTGCCAGCACTCGTACTCGATACGGGAGCGGGAATGGCGAGCAGTACTTC. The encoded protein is CASTRTRYGSGNGEQYF.

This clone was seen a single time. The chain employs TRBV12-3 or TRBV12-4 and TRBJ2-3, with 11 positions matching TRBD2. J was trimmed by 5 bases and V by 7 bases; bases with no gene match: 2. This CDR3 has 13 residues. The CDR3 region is CASNLAGGDTQYF. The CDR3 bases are TGTGCCAGCAACCTAGCGGGAGGAGATACGCAGTATTTT.

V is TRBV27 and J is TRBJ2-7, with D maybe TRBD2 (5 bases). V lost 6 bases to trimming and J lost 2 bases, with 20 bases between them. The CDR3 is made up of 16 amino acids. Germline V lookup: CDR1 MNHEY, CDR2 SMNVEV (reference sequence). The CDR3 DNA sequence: TGTGCCAGCAGCCCTCTAGCTAGCAACTCAGCCTACGAGCAGTACTTC. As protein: CASSPLASNSAYEQYF.

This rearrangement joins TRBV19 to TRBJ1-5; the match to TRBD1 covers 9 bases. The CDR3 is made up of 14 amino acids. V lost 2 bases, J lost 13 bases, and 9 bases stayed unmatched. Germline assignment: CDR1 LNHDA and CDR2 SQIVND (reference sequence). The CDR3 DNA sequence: TGTGCCAGTAGTATACAAACCCGGGACAGGGTACAGCATTTT. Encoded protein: CASSIQTRDRVQHF. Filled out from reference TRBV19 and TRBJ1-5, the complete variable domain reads DGGITQSPKYLFRKEGQNVTLSCEQNLNHDAMYWYRQDPGQGLRLIYYSQIVNDFQKGDIAEGYSVSREKKESFPLTVTSAQKNPTAFYLCASSIQTRDRVQHFGDGTRLSIL.

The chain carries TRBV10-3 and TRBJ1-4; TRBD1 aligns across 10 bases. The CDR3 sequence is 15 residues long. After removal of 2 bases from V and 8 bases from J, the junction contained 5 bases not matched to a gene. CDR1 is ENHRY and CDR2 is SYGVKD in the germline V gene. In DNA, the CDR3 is TGTGCCATCAGTGAGGGGACAGGGGAAGGAGAAAAACTGTTTTTT. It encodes CAISEGTGEGEKLFF.

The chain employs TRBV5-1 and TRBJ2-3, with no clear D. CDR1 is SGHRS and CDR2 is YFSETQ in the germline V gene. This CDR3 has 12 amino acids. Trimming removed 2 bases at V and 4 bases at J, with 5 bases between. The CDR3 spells CASSFTADTQYF. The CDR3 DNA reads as TGCGCCAGCAGCTTTACAGCAGATACGCAGTATTTT.

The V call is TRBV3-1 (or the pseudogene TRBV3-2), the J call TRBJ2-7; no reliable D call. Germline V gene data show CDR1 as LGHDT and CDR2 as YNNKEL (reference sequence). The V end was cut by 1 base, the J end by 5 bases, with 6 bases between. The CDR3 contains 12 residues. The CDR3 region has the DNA TGTGCCAGCAGCCAAGCTCCCGACGAGCAGTACTTC. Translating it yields CASSQAPDEQYF.

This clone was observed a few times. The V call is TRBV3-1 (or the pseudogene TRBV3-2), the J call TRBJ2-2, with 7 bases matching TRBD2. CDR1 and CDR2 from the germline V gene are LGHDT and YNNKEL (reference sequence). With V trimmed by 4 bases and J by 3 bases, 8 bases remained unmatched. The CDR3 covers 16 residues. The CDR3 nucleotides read TGTGCCAGCAGCCCCGCGGTAGCGGGTTACACCGGGGAGCTGTTTTTT. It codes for CASSPAVAGYTGELFF.

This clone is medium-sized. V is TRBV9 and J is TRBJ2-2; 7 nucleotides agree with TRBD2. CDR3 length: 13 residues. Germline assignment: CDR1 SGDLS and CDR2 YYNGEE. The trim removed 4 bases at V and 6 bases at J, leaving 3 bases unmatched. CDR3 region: CASSPGGSGELFF. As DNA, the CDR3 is TGTGCCAGCAGCCCCGGGGGGTCCGGGGAGCTGTTTTTT.

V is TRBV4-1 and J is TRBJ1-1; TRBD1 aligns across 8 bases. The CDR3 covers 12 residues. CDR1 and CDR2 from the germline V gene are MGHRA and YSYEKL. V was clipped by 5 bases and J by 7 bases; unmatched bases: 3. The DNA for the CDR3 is TGCGCCAGCAGCATAGACAGGGGTGAAGCTTTCTTT. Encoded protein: CASSIDRGEAFF.

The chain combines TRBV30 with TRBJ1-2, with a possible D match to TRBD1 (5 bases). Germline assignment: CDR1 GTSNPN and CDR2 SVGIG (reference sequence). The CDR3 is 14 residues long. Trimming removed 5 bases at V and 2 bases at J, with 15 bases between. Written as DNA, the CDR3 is TGTGCCTGGGGGTGGGCGGGACGGAACTATGGCTACACCTTC. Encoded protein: CAWGWAGRNYGYTF. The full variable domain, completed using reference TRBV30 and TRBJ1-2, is SQTIHQWPATLVQPVGSPLSLECTVEGTSNPNLYWYRQAAGRGLQLLFYSVGIGQISSEVPQNLSASRPQDRQFILSSKKLLLSDSGFYLCAWGWAGRNYGYTFGSGTRLTVV.

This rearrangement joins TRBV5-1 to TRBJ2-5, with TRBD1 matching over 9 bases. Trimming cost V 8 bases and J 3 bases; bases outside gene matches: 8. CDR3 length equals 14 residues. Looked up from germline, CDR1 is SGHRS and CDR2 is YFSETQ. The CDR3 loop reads CARQDRGTEETQYF. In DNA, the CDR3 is TGCGCCAGGCAGGACAGGGGTACTGAAGAGACCCAGTACTTC.

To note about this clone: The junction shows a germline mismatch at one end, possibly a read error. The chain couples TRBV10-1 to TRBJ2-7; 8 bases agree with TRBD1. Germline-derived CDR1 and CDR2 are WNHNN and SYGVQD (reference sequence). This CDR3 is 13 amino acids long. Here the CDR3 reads CASSETLGTGLHF. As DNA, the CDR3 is TGCGCCAGCAGTGAGACGCTTGGGACAGGCCTCCACTTC.

The CDR3 nucleotides are TGCGCCAGCAGCGGCGGGACAGGGCTGTTCTACGAGCAGTACTTC. It codes for CASSGGTGLFYEQYF. The V call is TRBV5-1, the J call TRBJ2-7; 9 nucleotides line up with TRBD1. Germline V lookup: CDR1 SGHRS, CDR2 YFSETQ. With 4 bases clipped from V and 3 bases from J, the junction kept 8 bases outside the gene matches. CDR3 length equals 15 residues.

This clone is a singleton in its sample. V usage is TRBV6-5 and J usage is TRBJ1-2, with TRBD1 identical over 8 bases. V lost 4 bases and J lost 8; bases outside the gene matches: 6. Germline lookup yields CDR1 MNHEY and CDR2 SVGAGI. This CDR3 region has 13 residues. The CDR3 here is CASSLDRVRGYTF. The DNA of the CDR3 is TGTGCCAGCAGTTTGGACAGGGTGCGGGGCTACACCTTC.

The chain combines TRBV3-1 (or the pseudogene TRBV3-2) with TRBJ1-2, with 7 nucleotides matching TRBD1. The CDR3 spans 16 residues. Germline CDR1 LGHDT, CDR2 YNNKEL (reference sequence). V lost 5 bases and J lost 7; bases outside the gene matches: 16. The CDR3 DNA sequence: TGTGCCAGCAGCTCTCGAATCGGGACAGCCGCTAGTGGCTACACCTTC. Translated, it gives CASSSRIGTAASGYTF.

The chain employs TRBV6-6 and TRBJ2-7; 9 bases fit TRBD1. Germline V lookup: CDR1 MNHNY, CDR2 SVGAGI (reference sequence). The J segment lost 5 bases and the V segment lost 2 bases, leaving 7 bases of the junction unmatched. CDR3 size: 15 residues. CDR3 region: CASSYTRGQGHEQYF. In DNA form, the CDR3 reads TGTGCCAGCAGTTACACGCGGGGACAGGGCCACGAGCAGTACTTC.

The CDR3 sequence: CAWSPTSLDEQYF. The DNA for the CDR3 is TGTGCCTGGAGTCCGACTAGTCTCGACGAGCAGTACTTC. This chain links TRBV30 with TRBJ2-7; D perhaps matches TRBD2 (6 bases). The CDR3 is 13 amino acids. V was cut by 2 bases and J by 5 bases, with 13 bases left in between. Germline lookup yields CDR1 GTSNPN and CDR2 SVGIG (reference sequence).

The CDR3 reads CASSLVKGAWVYTF. The DNA for the CDR3 is TGTGCCAGCAGCTTAGTCAAGGGGGCATGGGTGTACACCTTC. This chain links TRBV7-9 with TRBJ1-2, with TRBD1 identical over 7 bases. The CDR3 extends over 14 amino acids. With V trimmed by 1 base and J by 11 bases, 10 bases remained unmatched. Germline CDR1 and CDR2: SEHNR and FQNEAQ (reference sequence).

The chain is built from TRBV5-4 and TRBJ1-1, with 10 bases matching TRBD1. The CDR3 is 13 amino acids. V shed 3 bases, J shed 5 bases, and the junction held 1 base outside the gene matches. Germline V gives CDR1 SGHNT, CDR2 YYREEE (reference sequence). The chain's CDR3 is CASSWDRGTEAFF. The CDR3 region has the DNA TGTGCCAGCAGCTGGGACAGGGGAACTGAAGCTTTCTTT.

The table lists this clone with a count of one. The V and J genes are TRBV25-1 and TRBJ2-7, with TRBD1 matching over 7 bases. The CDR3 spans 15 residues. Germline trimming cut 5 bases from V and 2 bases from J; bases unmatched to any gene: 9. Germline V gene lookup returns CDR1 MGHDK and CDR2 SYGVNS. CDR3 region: CASSPSTTGTYEQYF. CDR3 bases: TGTGCCAGCAGTCCCTCAACGACAGGGACCTACGAGCAGTACTTC.

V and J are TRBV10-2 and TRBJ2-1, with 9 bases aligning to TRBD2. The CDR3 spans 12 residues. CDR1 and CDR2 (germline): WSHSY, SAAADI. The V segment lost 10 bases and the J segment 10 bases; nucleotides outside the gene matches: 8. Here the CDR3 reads CATREAGGEQFF. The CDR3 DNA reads TGCGCCACCCGGGAGGCGGGAGGGGAGCAGTTCTTC.

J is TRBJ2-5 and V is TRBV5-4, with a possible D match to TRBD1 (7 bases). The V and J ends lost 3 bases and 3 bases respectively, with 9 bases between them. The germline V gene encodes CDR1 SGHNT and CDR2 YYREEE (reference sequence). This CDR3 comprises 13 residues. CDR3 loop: CASSSRGEETQYF. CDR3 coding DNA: TGTGCCAGCAGCTCCAGGGGGGAAGAGACCCAGTACTTC.

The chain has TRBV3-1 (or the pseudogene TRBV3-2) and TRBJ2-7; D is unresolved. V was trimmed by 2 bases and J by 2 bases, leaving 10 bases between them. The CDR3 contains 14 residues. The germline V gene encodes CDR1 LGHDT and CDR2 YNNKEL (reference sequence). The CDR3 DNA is TGTGCCAGCAGCCAACCCTGGGCGCCCTACGAGCAGTACTTC. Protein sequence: CASSQPWAPYEQYF.

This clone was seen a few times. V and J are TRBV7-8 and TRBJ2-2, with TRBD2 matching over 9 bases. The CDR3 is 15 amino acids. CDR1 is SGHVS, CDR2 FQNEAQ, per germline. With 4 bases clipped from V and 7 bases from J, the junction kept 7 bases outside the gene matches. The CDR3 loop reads CASSSSGLAIGELFF. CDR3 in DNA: TGTGCCAGCAGCTCGTCGGGACTAGCCATCGGGGAGCTGTTTTTT. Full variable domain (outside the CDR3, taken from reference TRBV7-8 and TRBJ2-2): GAGVSQSPRYKVAKRGQDVALRCDPISGHVSLFWYQQALGQGPEFLTYFQNEAQLDKSGLPSDRFFAERPEGSVSTLKIQRTQQEDSAVYLCASSSSGLAIGELFFGEGSRLTVL.

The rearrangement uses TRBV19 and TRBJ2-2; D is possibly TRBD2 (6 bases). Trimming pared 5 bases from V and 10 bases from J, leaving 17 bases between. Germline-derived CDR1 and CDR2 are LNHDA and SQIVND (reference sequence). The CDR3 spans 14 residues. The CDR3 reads CASSDGGGTVELFF. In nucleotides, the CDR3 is TGTGCCAGTAGTGACGGGGGAGGAACTGTGGAGCTGTTTTTT.

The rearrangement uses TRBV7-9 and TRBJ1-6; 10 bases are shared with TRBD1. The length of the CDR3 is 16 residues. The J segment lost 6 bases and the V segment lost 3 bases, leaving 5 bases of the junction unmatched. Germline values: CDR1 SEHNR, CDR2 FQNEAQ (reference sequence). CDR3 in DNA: TGTGCCAGCAGCTTGGTCGGGACAGGGGTTAATTCACCCCTCCACTTT. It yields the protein CASSLVGTGVNSPLHF.

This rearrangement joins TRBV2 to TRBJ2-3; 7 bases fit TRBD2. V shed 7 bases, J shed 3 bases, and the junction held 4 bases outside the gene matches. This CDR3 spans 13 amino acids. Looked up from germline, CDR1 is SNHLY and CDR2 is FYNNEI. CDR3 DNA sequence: TGTGCCAGCACGTTAGCGGGTACAGATACGCAGTATTTT. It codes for CASTLAGTDTQYF.